A selection of T cell receptor beta chains follows, all from one sample in a study of blood T cell repertoires in COVID-19. The protocol was immunoSEQ multiplex PCR, while the TCRdb copy is restricted to in-frame clones and leaves out a portion. Of about 58,000 clones in the sample, around 89% are singletons; the top ten hold 13% to 15%. Material: peripheral blood. Every receptor here comes from a woman aged 60 to 75 with active COVID-19. CDR3s include the opening cysteine and the closing phenylalanine or tryptophan. The order of the fields is CDR3 DNA, CDR3 protein, clone size, D gene, V gene, J gene. The D gene is left open where the match is weak. The listing skips clone size in some rows; elsewhere it reads once, few, many or a size class.

cdr3_nt: TGCGCCAGCAGCCCGGAAGGGGGCGGCAATCAGCCCCAGCATTTT
cdr3_aa: CASSPEGGGNQPQHF
clone_size: NA
d_call: TRBD1
v_call: TRBV5-1
j_call: TRBJ1-5

cdr3_nt: TGTGCCAGCAGCTTGCCCGGACAACCCGGCCTGGGAGCTTTCTTT
cdr3_aa: CASSLPGQPGLGAFF
clone_size: NA
d_call: NA
v_call: TRBV5-6
j_call: TRBJ1-1

cdr3_nt: TGTGCCAGCAGCTTATCGGGACTAGCGATCAATGAGCAGTTCTTC
cdr3_aa: CASSLSGLAINEQFF
clone_size: NA
d_call: TRBD2
v_call: TRBV5-4
j_call: TRBJ2-1

cdr3_nt: TGCGCCAGCAGCCGGGGGCGGGGGGGGTCTGGCGAGACCCAGTACTTC
cdr3_aa: CASSRGRGGSGETQYF
clone_size: NA
d_call: TRBD2
v_call: TRBV5-1
j_call: TRBJ2-5

cdr3_nt: TGTGCCAGCAGCTCGACAGGCTACAATGAGCAGTTCTTC
cdr3_aa: CASSSTGYNEQFF
clone_size: NA
d_call: NA
v_call: TRBV11-3
j_call: TRBJ2-1

cdr3_nt: TGTGCCTGGAGTGTACTGTCGGTTGAAAAACTGTTTTTT
cdr3_aa: CAWSVLSVEKLFF
clone_size: NA
d_call: NA
v_call: TRBV30
j_call: TRBJ1-4

cdr3_nt: TGCGCCAGCAGCCAAGTCCGGGTGGCTGAAGCTTTCTTT
cdr3_aa: CASSQVRVAEAFF
clone_size: few
d_call: NA
v_call: TRBV4-3
j_call: TRBJ1-1

cdr3_nt: TGTGCCAGCAGCTTGTTGGGGCCTAATGAAAAACTGTTTTTT
cdr3_aa: CASSLLGPNEKLFF
clone_size: NA
d_call: NA
v_call: TRBV5-5
j_call: TRBJ1-4

cdr3_nt: TGTGCCAGCAGCTTAGGTCGGACAGGGTCAGATACGCAGTATTTT
cdr3_aa: CASSLGRTGSDTQYF
clone_size: NA
d_call: TRBD1
v_call: TRBV7-9
j_call: TRBJ2-3

cdr3_nt: TGTGCCAGCAGCTTAGCGAGGCTAGCGGGGGCCTACAATGAGCAGTTCTTC
cdr3_aa: CASSLARLAGAYNEQFF
clone_size: NA
d_call: TRBD2
v_call: TRBV7-2
j_call: TRBJ2-1

cdr3_nt: TGCGCCAGCAGCTTGGCTGCTAAGAGCACAGATACGCAGTATTTT
cdr3_aa: CASSLAAKSTDTQYF
clone_size: NA
d_call: NA
v_call: TRBV5-1
j_call: TRBJ2-3

cdr3_nt: TGTGCCAGTAGTATAGAGTGGGACAGCGGGGAGCTGTTTTTT
cdr3_aa: CASSIEWDSGELFF
clone_size: NA
d_call: TRBD1
v_call: TRBV19
j_call: TRBJ2-2

cdr3_nt: TGTGCCAGCAGCTTAGTAGGGGACAGGGGGTCCGGGGAGCTGTTTTTT
cdr3_aa: CASSLVGDRGSGELFF
clone_size: NA
d_call: TRBD1
v_call: TRBV7-6
j_call: TRBJ2-2

cdr3_nt: TGTGCCACCAGCAGAGATCGGCGTGGGGGACAGGGGAATGGAAACACCATATATTTT
cdr3_aa: CATSRDRRGGQGNGNTIYF
clone_size: NA
d_call: TRBD1
v_call: TRBV15
j_call: TRBJ1-3

cdr3_nt: TGTGCCAGCAGTCGGGACAGTAGCAATCAGCCCCAGCATTTT
cdr3_aa: CASSRDSSNQPQHF
clone_size: NA
d_call: TRBD1
v_call: TRBV6-6
j_call: TRBJ1-5

cdr3_nt: TGTGCCACTGTGGGGCATAAAGCGATTGTGGGCTGGTGGCCCCAGCATTTT
cdr3_aa: CATVGHKAIVGWWPQHF
clone_size: NA
d_call: NA
v_call: TRBV3-1/TRBV3-2
j_call: TRBJ1-5

cdr3_nt: TGTGCCAGCAGCTTAGTTACGGGGTTTGGCGATACGCAGTATTTT
cdr3_aa: CASSLVTGFGDTQYF
clone_size: NA
d_call: NA
v_call: TRBV7-2
j_call: TRBJ2-3

cdr3_nt: TGTGCCAGTAGTACCGACAGAAACACTGAAGCTTTCTTT
cdr3_aa: CASSTDRNTEAFF
clone_size: NA
d_call: NA
v_call: TRBV19
j_call: TRBJ1-1

cdr3_nt: TGTGCCAGCAGCCCCCTAGCGGGGGGGCCACAGGAGCAGTTCTTC
cdr3_aa: CASSPLAGGPQEQFF
clone_size: NA
d_call: TRBD2
v_call: TRBV11-2
j_call: TRBJ2-1

cdr3_nt: TGTGCCACCAGTGACCCCAGGGGGACTAGCCCTGATACGCAGTATTTT
cdr3_aa: CATSDPRGTSPDTQYF
clone_size: NA
d_call: TRBD2
v_call: TRBV24-1
j_call: TRBJ2-3

cdr3_nt: TGCGCCAGCAGCGACTCGGGAAATGAGCAGTTCTTC
cdr3_aa: CASSDSGNEQFF
clone_size: NA
d_call: NA
v_call: TRBV5-1
j_call: TRBJ2-1

cdr3_nt: TGTGCCAGCGGTTGGGCTAGCGGGTCCTACGAGCAGTACTTC
cdr3_aa: CASGWASGSYEQYF
clone_size: once
d_call: TRBD2
v_call: TRBV6-6
j_call: TRBJ2-7

cdr3_nt: TGCGCCAGCAGCCAAGACAGGGGGAGGATCTATGGCTACACCTTC
cdr3_aa: CASSQDRGRIYGYTF
clone_size: NA
d_call: TRBD1
v_call: TRBV4-3
j_call: TRBJ1-2

cdr3_nt: TGTGCCAGCAGCTTAAGGGACAGGTTTAATTCACCCCTCCACTTT
cdr3_aa: CASSLRDRFNSPLHF
clone_size: NA
d_call: TRBD1
v_call: TRBV5-4
j_call: TRBJ1-6

cdr3_nt: TGTGCCAGCAGCGTGGGACAGCGGGAGCCCCAGCATTTT
cdr3_aa: CASSVGQREPQHF
clone_size: few
d_call: TRBD1
v_call: TRBV5-4
j_call: TRBJ1-5

cdr3_nt: TGTGCCAGCAGCTTAGGGAACAGCCCGCAAAAACTGTTTTTT
cdr3_aa: CASSLGNSPQKLFF
clone_size: NA
d_call: NA
v_call: TRBV7-9
j_call: TRBJ1-4

cdr3_nt: TGCGCCAGCAGCCCTAGCGGGGGAAGCACCGGGGAGCTGTTTTTT
cdr3_aa: CASSPSGGSTGELFF
clone_size: NA
d_call: TRBD2
v_call: TRBV4-3
j_call: TRBJ2-2

cdr3_nt: TGTGCCAGCAGTCTCCCTAGCGATACGCAGTATTTT
cdr3_aa: CASSLPSDTQYF
clone_size: NA
d_call: NA
v_call: TRBV6-6
j_call: TRBJ2-3

cdr3_nt: TGTGCCAGCAGTGCCGGGACTACAAACCTGAATGAGCAGTTCTTC
cdr3_aa: CASSAGTTNLNEQFF
clone_size: NA
d_call: TRBD2
v_call: TRBV6-2/TRBV6-3
j_call: TRBJ2-1

cdr3_nt: TGCGCCAGCAGCTTGGAGACAGGGAGTCCTTTCTTT
cdr3_aa: CASSLETGSPFF
clone_size: NA
d_call: TRBD1
v_call: TRBV5-1
j_call: TRBJ1-1

cdr3_nt: TGTGCCAGCAGCCTGACGAGGGGCGGGAGTTCACCCCTCCACTTT
cdr3_aa: CASSLTRGGSSPLHF
clone_size: once
d_call: NA
v_call: TRBV7-9
j_call: TRBJ1-6

cdr3_nt: TGTGCCAGCACCCAGGGTTTCACTGAAGCTTTCTTT
cdr3_aa: CASTQGFTEAFF
clone_size: NA
d_call: NA
v_call: TRBV6-5
j_call: TRBJ1-1

cdr3_nt: TGTGCCAGCAGCTGGACTAGCGGGGGAAACAATGAGCAGTTCTTC
cdr3_aa: CASSWTSGGNNEQFF
clone_size: NA
d_call: TRBD2
v_call: TRBV7-9
j_call: TRBJ2-1

cdr3_nt: TGTGCCAGCAGTCACAGGGGCATGGGGGGTGGCTACACCTTC
cdr3_aa: CASSHRGMGGGYTF
clone_size: NA
d_call: TRBD1
v_call: TRBV27
j_call: TRBJ1-2

cdr3_nt: TGTGCCAGCAGGGGCTACAGGGGGCGCACTGAAGCTTTCTTT
cdr3_aa: CASRGYRGRTEAFF
clone_size: NA
d_call: TRBD1
v_call: TRBV2
j_call: TRBJ1-1

cdr3_nt: TGTGCCAGCAGTTTACTCGATACGCAGTATTTT
cdr3_aa: CASSLLDTQYF
clone_size: once
d_call: NA
v_call: TRBV28
j_call: TRBJ2-3

cdr3_nt: TGTGCCAGCAGTCTCGGACAGGCCAATTCACCCCTCCACTTT
cdr3_aa: CASSLGQANSPLHF
clone_size: few
d_call: TRBD1
v_call: TRBV2
j_call: TRBJ1-6

cdr3_nt: TGTGCCAGCAGGACAGGGGCCACCGATGGGGAGCTGTTTTTT
cdr3_aa: CASRTGATDGELFF
clone_size: NA
d_call: TRBD1
v_call: TRBV5-4
j_call: TRBJ2-2

cdr3_nt: TGTGCCAGCAGCCAAGGGGCGGGGGGAATGGAGACCCAGTACTTC
cdr3_aa: CASSQGAGGMETQYF
clone_size: NA
d_call: TRBD2
v_call: TRBV4-2
j_call: TRBJ2-5

cdr3_nt: TGCGCCAGCAGCTCGACAGGCTTTAATGAAAAACTGTTTTTT
cdr3_aa: CASSSTGFNEKLFF
clone_size: NA
d_call: NA
v_call: TRBV5-1
j_call: TRBJ1-4

cdr3_nt: TGTGCCAGTAGTATTGGCAGGGACACTGAAGCTTTCTTT
cdr3_aa: CASSIGRDTEAFF
clone_size: NA
d_call: NA
v_call: TRBV19
j_call: TRBJ1-1

cdr3_nt: TGTGCCTGGAGGACCCCCCGACTAGCGGGGGGGCATAGGGATACGCAGTATTTT
cdr3_aa: CAWRTPRLAGGHRDTQYF
clone_size: NA
d_call: TRBD2
v_call: TRBV30
j_call: TRBJ2-3

cdr3_nt: TGTGCCAGCAGCTCAGACGCCCGGGAGACCCAGTACTTC
cdr3_aa: CASSSDARETQYF
clone_size: NA
d_call: NA
v_call: TRBV11-2
j_call: TRBJ2-5

cdr3_nt: TGTGCCAGTCAGCAGGGACAGGCCCTTCCCTACAATGAGCAGTTCTTC
cdr3_aa: CASQQGQALPYNEQFF
clone_size: NA
d_call: TRBD1
v_call: TRBV2
j_call: TRBJ2-1

cdr3_nt: TGTGCCAGCAGGCGCCTGGGCGGGGAGACCCAGTACTTC
cdr3_aa: CASRRLGGETQYF
clone_size: NA
d_call: NA
v_call: TRBV2
j_call: TRBJ2-5

cdr3_nt: TGTGCCAGCTCACCGGACAGGGATGGAGCTTTCTTT
cdr3_aa: CASSPDRDGAFF
clone_size: NA
d_call: TRBD1
v_call: TRBV18
j_call: TRBJ1-1

cdr3_nt: TGTGCCAGCAGCTCCCGGGACAGCTATAATTCACCCCTCCACTTT
cdr3_aa: CASSSRDSYNSPLHF
clone_size: NA
d_call: TRBD1
v_call: TRBV7-2
j_call: TRBJ1-6

cdr3_nt: TGTGCCAGCAGCTTCGTCGGGGGCACCGGGGAGCTGTTTTTT
cdr3_aa: CASSFVGGTGELFF
clone_size: NA
d_call: NA
v_call: TRBV11-2
j_call: TRBJ2-2

cdr3_nt: TGTGCCAGCAGTTACTCGAGACCGGCCGGGGATGGCTACACCTTC
cdr3_aa: CASSYSRPAGDGYTF
clone_size: NA
d_call: NA
v_call: TRBV6-5
j_call: TRBJ1-2